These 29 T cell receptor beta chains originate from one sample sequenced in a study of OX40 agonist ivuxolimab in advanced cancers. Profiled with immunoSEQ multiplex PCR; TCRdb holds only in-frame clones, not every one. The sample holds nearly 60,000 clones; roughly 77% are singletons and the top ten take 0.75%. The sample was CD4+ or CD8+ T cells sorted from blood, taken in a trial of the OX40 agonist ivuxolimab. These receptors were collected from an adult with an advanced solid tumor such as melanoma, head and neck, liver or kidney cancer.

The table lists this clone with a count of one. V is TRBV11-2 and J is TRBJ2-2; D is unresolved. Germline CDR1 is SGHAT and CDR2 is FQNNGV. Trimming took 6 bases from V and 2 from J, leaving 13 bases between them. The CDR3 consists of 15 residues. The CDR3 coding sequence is TGTGCCAGCAGTCAAATCCGCGGAAACACCGGGGAGCTGTTTTTT. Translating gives CASSQIRGNTGELFF.

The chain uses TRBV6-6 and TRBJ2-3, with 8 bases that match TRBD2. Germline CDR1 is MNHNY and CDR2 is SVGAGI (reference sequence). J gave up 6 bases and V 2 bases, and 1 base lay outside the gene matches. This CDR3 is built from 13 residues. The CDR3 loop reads CASSYRGGDTQYF. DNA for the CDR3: TGTGCCAGCAGTTACCGGGGGGGGGATACGCAGTATTTT.

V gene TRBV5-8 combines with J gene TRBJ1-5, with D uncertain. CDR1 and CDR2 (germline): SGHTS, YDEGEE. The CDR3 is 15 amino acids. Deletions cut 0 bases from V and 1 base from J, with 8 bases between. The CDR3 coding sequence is TGTGCCAGCAGCTTGGGTCGGGGAAGCAATCAGCCCCAGCATTTT. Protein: CASSLGRGSNQPQHF.

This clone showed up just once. The chain's CDR3 is CASSLWDGTEAFF. Written as DNA, the CDR3 is TGTGCCAGCAGCTTATGGGACGGCACTGAAGCTTTCTTT. The chain has TRBV7-9 and TRBJ1-1; possibly TRBD1 for D (5 bases). This CDR3 is built from 13 residues. The V and J ends lost 2 bases and 4 bases respectively, with 8 bases between them. CDR1 and CDR2 from the germline V gene are SEHNR and FQNEAQ (reference sequence).

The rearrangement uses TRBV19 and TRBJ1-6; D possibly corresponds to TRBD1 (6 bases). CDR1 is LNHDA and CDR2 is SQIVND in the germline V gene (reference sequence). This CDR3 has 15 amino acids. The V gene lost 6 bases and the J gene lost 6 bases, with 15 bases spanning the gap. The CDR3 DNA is TGTGCCAGTAGGGGGAAGGACAGACTTAATTCACCCCTCCACTTT. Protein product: CASRGKDRLNSPLHF.

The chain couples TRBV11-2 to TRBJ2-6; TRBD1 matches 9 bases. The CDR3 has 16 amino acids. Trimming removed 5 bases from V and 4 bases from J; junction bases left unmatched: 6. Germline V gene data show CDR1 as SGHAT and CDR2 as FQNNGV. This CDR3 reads CASSLQGARGANVLTF. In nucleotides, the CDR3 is TGTGCCAGCAGCCTACAGGGGGCGCGCGGGGCCAACGTCCTGACTTTC.

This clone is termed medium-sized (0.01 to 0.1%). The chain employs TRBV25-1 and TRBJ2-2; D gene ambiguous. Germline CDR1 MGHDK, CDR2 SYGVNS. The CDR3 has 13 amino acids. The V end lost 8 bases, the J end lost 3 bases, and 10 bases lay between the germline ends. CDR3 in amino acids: CASSPAHTGELFF. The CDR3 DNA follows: TGTGCCAGCTCTCCCGCCCACACCGGGGAGCTGTTTTTT. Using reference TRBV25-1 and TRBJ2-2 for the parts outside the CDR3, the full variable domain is EADIYQTPRYLVIGTGKKITLECSQTMGHDKMYWYQQDPGMELHLIHYSYGVNSTEKGDLSSESTVSRIRTEHFPLTLESARPSHTSQYLCASSPAHTGELFFGEGSRLTVL.

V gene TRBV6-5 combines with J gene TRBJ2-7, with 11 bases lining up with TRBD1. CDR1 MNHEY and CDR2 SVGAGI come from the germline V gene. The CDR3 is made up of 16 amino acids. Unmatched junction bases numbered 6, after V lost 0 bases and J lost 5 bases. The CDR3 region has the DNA TGTGCCAGCAGTTACTCGGGGACAGGGGGTTTACACGAGCAGTACTTC. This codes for CASSYSGTGGLHEQYF.

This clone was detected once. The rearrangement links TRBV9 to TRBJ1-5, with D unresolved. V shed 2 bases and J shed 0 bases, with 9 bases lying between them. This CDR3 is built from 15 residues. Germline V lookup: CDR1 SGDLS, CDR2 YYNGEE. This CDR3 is CASSVSGDSNQPQHF. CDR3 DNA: TGTGCCAGCAGCGTCTCCGGAGATAGCAATCAGCCCCAGCATTTT. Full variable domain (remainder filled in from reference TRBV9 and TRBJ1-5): DSGVTQTPKHLITATGQRVTLRCSPRSGDLSVYWYQQSLDQGLQFLIQYYNGEERAKGNILERFSAQQFPDLHSELNLSSLELGDSALYFCASSVSGDSNQPQHFGDGTRLSIL.

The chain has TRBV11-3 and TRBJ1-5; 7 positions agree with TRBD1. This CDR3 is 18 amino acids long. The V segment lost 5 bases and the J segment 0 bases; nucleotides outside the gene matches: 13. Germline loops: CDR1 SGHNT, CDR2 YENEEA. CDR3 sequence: CASSPRDSKLYSNQPQHF. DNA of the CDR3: TGTGCCAGCAGCCCCCGGGACAGCAAGCTATATAGCAATCAGCCCCAGCATTTT.

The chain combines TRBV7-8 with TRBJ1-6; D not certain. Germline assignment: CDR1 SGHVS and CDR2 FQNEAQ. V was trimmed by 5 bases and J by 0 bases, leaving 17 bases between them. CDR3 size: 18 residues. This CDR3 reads CASSVGSFGSSYNSPLHF. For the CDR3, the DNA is TGTGCCAGCAGCGTCGGGTCCTTCGGGAGCTCCTATAATTCACCCCTCCACTTT. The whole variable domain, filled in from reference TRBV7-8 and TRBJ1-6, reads GAGVSQSPRYKVAKRGQDVALRCDPISGHVSLFWYQQALGQGPEFLTYFQNEAQLDKSGLPSDRFFAERPEGSVSTLKIQRTQQEDSAVYLCASSVGSFGSSYNSPLHFGNGTRLTVT.

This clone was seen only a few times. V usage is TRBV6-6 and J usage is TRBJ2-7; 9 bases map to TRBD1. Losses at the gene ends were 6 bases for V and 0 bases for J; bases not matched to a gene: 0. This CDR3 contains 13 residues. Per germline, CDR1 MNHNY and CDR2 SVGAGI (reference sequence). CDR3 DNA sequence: TGTGCCAGCAGGGGACAGGGCTCCTACGAGCAGTACTTC. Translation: CASRGQGSYEQYF.

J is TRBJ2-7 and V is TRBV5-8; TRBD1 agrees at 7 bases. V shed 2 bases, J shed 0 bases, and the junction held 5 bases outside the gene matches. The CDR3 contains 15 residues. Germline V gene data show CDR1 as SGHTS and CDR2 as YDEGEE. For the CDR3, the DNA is TGTGCCAGCAGCTTCGGACAGGCCCCCTCCTACGAGCAGTACTTC. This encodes CASSFGQAPSYEQYF.

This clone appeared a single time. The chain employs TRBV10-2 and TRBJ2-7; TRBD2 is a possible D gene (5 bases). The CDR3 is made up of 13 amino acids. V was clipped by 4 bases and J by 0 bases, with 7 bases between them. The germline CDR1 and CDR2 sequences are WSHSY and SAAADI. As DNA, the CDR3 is TGCGCCAGCAGTGCGGGGTACTCCTACGAGCAGTACTTC. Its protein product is CASSAGYSYEQYF.

The CDR3 region is CASTLLQGYNEQFF. The CDR3 region has the DNA TGTGCCAGCACCCTTCTCCAGGGCTACAATGAGCAGTTCTTC. V and J are TRBV11-2 and TRBJ2-1; D is possibly TRBD1 (5 bases). V was cut by 7 bases and J by 3 bases, with 13 bases left in between. Germline-derived CDR1 and CDR2 are SGHAT and FQNNGV. CDR3 length: 14 residues.

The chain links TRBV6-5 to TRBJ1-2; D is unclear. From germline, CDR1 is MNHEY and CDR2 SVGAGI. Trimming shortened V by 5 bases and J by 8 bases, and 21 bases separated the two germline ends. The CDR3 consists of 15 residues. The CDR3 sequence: CASSPWRQVLYGYTF. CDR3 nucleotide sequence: TGTGCCAGCAGTCCCTGGCGGCAGGTGCTATACGGCTACACCTTC.

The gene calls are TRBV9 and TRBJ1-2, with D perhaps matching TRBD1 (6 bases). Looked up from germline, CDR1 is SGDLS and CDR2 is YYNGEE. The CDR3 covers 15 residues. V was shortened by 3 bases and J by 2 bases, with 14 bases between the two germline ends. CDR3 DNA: TGTGCCAGCAGCGAGTCGACAGGAAACAACTATGGCTACACCTTC. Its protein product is CASSESTGNNYGYTF.

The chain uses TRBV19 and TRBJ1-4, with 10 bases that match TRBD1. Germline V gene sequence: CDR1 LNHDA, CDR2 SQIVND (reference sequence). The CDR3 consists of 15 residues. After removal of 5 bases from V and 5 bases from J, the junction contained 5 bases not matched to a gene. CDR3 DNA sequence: TGTGCCAGTAGTCAAGACAGGGGGCCGAATGAAAAACTGTTTTTT. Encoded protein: CASSQDRGPNEKLFF.

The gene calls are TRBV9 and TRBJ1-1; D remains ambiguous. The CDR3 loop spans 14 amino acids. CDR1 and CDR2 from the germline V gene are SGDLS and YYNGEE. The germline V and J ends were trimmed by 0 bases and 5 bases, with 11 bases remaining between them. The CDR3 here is CASSVGLSWTEAFF. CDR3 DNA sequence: TGTGCCAGCAGCGTAGGGCTCAGCTGGACTGAAGCTTTCTTT.

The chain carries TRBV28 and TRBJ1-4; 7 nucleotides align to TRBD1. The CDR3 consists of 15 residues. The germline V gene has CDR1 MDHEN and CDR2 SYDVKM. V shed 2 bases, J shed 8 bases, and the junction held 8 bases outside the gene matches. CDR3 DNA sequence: TGTGCCAGCAGTTTAAAGTCTACAGGGGTAGAAAAACTGTTTTTT. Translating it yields CASSLKSTGVEKLFF.

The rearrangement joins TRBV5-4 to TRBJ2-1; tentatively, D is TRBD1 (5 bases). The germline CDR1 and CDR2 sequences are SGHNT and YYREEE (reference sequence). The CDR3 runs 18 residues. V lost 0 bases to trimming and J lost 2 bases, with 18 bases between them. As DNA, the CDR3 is TGTGCCAGCAGCTTGGCGAGGCAGCCAGAAGGGGCCTACAATGAGCAGTTCTTC. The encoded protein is CASSLARQPEGAYNEQFF.

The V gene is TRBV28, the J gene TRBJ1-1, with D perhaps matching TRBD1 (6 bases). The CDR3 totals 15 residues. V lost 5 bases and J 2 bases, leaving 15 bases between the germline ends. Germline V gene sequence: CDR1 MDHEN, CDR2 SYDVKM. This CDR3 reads CASSERTDGNTEAFF. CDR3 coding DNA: TGTGCCAGCAGTGAAAGGACAGATGGAAACACTGAAGCTTTCTTT.

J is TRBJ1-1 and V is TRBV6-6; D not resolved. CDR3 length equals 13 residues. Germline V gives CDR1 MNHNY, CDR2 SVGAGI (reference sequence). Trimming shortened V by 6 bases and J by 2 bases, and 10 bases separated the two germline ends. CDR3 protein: CASSWTGNTEAFF. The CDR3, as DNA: TGTGCCAGCAGCTGGACCGGTAACACTGAAGCTTTCTTT.

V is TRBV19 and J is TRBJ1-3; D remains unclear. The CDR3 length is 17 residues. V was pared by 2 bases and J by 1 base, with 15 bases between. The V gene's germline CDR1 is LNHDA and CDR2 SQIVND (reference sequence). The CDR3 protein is CASSIPGGELSGNTIYF. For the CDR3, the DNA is TGTGCCAGTAGTATACCCGGCGGGGAATTGTCTGGAAACACCATATATTTT.

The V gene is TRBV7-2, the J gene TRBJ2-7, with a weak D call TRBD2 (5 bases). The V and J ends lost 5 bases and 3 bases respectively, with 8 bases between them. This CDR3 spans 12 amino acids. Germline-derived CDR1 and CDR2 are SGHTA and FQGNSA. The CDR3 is CASSAGNYEQYF. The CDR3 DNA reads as TGTGCCAGCAGCGCCGGGAACTACGAGCAGTACTTC.

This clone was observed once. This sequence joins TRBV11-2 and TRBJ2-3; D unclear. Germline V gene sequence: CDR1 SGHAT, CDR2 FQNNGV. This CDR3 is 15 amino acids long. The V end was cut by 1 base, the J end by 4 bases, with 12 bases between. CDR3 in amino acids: CASSLVSGGADTQYF. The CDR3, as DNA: TGTGCCAGCAGCTTAGTATCTGGTGGCGCAGATACGCAGTATTTT.

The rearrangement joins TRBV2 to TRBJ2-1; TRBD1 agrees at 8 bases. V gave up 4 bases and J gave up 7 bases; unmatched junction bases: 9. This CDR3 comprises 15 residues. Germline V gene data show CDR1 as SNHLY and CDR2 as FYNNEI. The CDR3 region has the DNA TGTGCCAGCAGTGTAGAGACAGGGGTGATTAATGAGCAGTTCTTC. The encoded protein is CASSVETGVINEQFF.

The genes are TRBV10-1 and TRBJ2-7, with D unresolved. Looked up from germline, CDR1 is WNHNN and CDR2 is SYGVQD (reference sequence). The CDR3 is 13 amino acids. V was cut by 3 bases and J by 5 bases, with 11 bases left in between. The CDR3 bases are TGCGCCAGCAGTGAAGGTCTACAGAACGAGCAGTACTTC. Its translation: CASSEGLQNEQYF.

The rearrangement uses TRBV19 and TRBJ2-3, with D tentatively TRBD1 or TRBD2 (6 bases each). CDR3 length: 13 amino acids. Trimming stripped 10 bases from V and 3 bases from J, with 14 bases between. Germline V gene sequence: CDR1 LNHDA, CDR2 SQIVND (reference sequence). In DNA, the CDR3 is TGTGCCACATCAGGAGGGGGAACAGATACGCAGTATTTT. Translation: CATSGGGTDTQYF.